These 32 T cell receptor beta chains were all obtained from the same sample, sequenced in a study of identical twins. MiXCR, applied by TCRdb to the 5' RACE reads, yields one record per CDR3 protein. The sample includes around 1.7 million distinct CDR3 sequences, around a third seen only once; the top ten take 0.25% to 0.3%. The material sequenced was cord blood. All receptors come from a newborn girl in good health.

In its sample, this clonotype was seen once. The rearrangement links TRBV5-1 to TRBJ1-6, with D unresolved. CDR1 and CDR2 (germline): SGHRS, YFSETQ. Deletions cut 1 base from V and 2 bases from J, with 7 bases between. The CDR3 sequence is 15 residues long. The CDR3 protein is CASSLKDAYNSPLHF. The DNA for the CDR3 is TGCGCCAGCAGCTTGAAGGATGCCTATAATTCACCCCTCCACTTT.

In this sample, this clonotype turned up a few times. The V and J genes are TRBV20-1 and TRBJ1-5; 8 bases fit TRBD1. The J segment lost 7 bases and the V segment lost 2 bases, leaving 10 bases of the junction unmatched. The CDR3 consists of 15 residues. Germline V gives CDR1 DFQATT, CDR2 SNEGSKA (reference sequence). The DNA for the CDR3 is TGCAGTGCTAGACCCCCCAGGACAGGGCACCAGCCCCAGCATTTT. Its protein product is CSARPPRTGHQPQHF.

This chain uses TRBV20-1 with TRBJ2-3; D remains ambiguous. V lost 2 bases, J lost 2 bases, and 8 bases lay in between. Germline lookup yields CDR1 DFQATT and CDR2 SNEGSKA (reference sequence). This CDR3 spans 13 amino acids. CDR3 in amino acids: CSARKLVTDTQYF. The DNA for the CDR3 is TGCAGTGCTAGAAAACTGGTCACAGATACGCAGTATTTT.

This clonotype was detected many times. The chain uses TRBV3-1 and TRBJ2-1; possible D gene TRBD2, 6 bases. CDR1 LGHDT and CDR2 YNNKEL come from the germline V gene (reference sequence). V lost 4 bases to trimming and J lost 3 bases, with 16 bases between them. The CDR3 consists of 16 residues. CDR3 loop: CASSLEWLANYNEQFF. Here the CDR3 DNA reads TGTGCCAGCAGCCTTGAATGGCTAGCGAACTACAATGAGCAGTTCTTC.

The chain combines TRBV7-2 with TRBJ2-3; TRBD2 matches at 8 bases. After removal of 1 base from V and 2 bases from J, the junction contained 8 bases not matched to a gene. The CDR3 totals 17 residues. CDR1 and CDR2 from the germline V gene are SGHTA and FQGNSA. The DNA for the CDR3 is TGTGCCAGCAGCTTAGTAAGGGTTAGCGGGAACACAGATACGCAGTATTTT. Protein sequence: CASSLVRVSGNTDTQYF.

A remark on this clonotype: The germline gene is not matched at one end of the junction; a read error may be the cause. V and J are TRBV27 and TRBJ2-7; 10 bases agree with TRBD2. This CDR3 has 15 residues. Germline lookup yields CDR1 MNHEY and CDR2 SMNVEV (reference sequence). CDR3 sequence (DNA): TGTACCAGCAGTCTTACTAGCGGGACCTCCTACGAGCAGTACTTC. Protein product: CTSSLTSGTSYEQYF.

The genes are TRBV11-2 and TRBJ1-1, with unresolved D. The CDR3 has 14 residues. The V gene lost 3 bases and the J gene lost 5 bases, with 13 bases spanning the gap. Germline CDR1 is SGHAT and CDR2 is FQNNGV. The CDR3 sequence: CASSLISKVTEAFF. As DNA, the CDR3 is TGTGCCAGCAGCTTGATTTCCAAAGTTACTGAAGCTTTCTTT.

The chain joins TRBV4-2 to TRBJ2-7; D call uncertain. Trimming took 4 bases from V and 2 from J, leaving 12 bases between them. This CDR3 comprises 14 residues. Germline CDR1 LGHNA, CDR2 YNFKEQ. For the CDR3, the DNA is TGTGCCAGCAGCCCGAATCGGAACACCTACGAGCAGTACTTC. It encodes CASSPNRNTYEQYF.

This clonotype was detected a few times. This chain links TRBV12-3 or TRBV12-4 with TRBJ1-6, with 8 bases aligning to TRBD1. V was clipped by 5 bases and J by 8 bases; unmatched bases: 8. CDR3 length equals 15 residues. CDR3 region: CASSPRTGFYSPLHF. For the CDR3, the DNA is TGTGCCAGCAGTCCCAGGACAGGGTTTTATTCACCCCTCCACTTT.

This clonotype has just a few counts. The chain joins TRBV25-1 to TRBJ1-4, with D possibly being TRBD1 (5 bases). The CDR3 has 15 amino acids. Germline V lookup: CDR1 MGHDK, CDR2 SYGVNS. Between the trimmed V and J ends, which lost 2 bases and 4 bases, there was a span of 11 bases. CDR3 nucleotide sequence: TGTGCCAGCAGTGAAAGGGGAAGTGGTAATGAAAAACTGTTTTTT. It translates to CASSERGSGNEKLFF.

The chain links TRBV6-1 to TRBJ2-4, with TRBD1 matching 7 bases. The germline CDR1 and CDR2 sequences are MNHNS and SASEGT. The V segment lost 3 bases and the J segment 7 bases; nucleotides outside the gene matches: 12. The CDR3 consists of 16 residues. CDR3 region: CASSDLQTGPINIQYF. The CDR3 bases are TGTGCCAGCAGTGACTTACAGACAGGGCCGATCAACATTCAGTACTTC.

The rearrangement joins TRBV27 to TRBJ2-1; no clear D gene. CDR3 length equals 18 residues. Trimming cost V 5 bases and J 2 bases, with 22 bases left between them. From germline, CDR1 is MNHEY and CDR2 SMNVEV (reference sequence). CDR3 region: CASSPQWIRPIPYNEQFF. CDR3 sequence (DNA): TGTGCCAGCAGTCCCCAGTGGATTAGACCCATCCCCTACAATGAGCAGTTCTTC.

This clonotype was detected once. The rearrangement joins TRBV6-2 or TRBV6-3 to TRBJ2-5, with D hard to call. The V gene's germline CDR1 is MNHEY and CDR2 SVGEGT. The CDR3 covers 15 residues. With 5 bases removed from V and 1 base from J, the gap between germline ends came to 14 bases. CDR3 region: CASSGLGRIQETQYF. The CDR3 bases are TGTGCCAGCAGTGGGCTGGGCAGGATCCAAGAGACCCAGTACTTC.

CDR3 coding DNA: TGTGCCATCAGTGAGTCGGGTAGCGGCTCCTACAATGAGCAGTACTTC. Protein product: CAISESGSGSYNEQYF. The chain carries TRBV10-3 and TRBJ2-1; tentative D call: TRBD2 (6 bases). The end of the DNA aligns better with TRBJ2-7, so the J call may be wrong. The CDR3 is 16 residues long. CDR1 and CDR2 (germline): ENHRY, SYGVKD.

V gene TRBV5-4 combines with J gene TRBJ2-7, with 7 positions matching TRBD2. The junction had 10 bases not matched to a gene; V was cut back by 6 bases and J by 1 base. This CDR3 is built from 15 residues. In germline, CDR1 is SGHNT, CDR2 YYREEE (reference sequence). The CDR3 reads CASTNLLADSYEQYF. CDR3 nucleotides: TGTGCCAGCACCAATCTTCTAGCGGATTCCTACGAGCAGTACTTC.

The CDR3 DNA is TGTGCCAGCCGGGGGGTCCGCACAGATACGCAGTATTTT. Protein: CASRGVRTDTQYF. The chain carries TRBV2 and TRBJ2-3; TRBD2 aligns across 7 bases. From germline, CDR1 is SNHLY and CDR2 FYNNEI. The CDR3 sequence is 13 residues long. The ends lost 8 bases at V and 1 base at J; junction bases unmatched: 3.

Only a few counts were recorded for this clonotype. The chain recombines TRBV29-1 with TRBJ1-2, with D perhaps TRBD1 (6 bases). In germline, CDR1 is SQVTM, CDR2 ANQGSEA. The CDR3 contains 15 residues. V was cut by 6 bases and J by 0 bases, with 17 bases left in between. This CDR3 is CSVLRGTPANYGYTF. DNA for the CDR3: TGCAGCGTCCTGAGGGGGACACCAGCTAACTATGGCTACACCTTC.

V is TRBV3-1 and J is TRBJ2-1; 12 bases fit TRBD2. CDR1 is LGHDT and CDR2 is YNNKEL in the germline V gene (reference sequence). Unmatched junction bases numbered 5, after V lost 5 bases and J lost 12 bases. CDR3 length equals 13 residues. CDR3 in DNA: TGTGCCAGCAGCTTCCAGACTAGCGGGAGGCAGTTCTTC. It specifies CASSFQTSGRQFF.

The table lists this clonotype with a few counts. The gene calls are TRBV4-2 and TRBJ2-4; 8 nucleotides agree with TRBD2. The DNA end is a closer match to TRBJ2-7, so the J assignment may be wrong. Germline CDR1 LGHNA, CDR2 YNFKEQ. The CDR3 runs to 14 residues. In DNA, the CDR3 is TGTGCCAGCAGCCACCGGGCGGGGGGCTACGAGCAGTACTTC. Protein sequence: CASSHRAGGYEQYF.

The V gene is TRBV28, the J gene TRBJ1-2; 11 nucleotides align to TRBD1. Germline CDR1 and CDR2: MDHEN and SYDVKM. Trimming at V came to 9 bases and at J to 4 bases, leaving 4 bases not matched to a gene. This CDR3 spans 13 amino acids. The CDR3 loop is CASGGTGGYGYTF. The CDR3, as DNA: TGTGCCAGTGGGGGGACAGGGGGCTATGGCTACACCTTC.

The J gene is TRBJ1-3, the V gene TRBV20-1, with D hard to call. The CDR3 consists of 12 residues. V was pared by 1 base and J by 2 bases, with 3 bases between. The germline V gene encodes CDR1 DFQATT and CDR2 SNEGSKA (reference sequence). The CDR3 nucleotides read TGCAGTGCTAGAGGACCTGGAAACACCATATATTTT. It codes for CSARGPGNTIYF.

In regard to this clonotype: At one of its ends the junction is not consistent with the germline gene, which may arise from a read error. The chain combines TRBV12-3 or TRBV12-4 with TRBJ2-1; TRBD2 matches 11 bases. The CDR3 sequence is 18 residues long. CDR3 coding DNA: TGTGCCAGCAGCCGCGAGCGACTAGCGGGGAGCTCCTACAATGAGCGGTTCTTC. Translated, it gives CASSRERLAGSSYNERFF.

CDR3 residues: CSAMGGTYNEQFF. CDR3 nucleotide sequence: TGCAGTGCTATGGGCGGGACTTACAATGAGCAGTTCTTC. The rearrangement links TRBV20-1 to TRBJ2-1, with TRBD2 as a possible D gene (6 bases). This CDR3 has 13 amino acids. V lost 4 bases and J lost 4, with 11 bases in between. Germline lookup yields CDR1 DFQATT and CDR2 SNEGSKA (reference sequence).

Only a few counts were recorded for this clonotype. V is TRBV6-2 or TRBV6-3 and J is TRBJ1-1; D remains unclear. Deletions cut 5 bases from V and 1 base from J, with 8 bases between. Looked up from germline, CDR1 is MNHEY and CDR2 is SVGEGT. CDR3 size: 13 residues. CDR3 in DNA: TGTGCCAGCAGTGGCTCGGGGAACACTGAAGCTTTCTTT. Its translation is CASSGSGNTEAFF.

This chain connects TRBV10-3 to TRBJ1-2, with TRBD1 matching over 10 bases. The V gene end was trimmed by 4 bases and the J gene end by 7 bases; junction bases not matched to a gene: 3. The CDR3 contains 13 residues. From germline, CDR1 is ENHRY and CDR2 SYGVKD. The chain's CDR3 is CAISGQGARGYTF. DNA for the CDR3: TGTGCCATCAGTGGACAGGGGGCGCGTGGCTACACCTTC.

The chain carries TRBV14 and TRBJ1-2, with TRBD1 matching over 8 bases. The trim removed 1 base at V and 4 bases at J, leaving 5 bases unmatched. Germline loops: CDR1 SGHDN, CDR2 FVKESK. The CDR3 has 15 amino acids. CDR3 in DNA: TGTGCCAGCAGCCAAGGACAGGGGAATATCTATGGCTACACCTTC. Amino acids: CASSQGQGNIYGYTF.

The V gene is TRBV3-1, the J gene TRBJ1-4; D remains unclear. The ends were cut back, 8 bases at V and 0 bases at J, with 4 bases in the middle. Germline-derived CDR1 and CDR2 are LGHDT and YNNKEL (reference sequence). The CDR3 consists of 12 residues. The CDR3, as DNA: TGTGCCAGCTTTGCAACTAATGAAAAACTGTTTTTT. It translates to CASFATNEKLFF. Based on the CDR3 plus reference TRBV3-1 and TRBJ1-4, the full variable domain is DTAVSQTPKYLVTQMGNDKSIKCEQNLGHDTMYWYKQDSKKFLKIMFSYNNKELIINETVPNRFSPKSPDKAHLNLHINSLELGDSAVYFCASFATNEKLFFGSGTQLSVL.

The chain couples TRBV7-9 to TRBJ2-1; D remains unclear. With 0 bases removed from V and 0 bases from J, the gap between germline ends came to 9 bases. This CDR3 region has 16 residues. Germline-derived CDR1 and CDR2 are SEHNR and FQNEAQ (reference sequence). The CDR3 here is CASSLAIAPSYNEQFF. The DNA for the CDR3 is TGTGCCAGCAGCTTAGCAATAGCCCCCTCCTACAATGAGCAGTTCTTC.

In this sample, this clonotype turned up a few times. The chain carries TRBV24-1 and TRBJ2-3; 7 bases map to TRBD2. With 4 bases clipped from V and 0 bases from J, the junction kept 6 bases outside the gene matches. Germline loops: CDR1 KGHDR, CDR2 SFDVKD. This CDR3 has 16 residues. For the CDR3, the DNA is TGTGCCACCAGTGAGCATCTAGCGGCTAGCACAGATACGCAGTATTTT. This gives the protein CATSEHLAASTDTQYF.

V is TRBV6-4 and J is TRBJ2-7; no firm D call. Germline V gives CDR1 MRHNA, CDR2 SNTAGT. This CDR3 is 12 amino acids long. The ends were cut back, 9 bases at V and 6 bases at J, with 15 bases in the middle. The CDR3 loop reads CARAESMCEQYF. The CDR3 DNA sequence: TGTGCCAGAGCAGAGAGTATGTGCGAGCAGTACTTC.

Here the CDR3 DNA reads TGTGCCAGCAGCTTAGCTACAGGGGGGAATCAGCCCCAGCATTTT. Translating gives CASSLATGGNQPQHF. This chain uses TRBV7-2 with TRBJ1-5; 8 bases agree with TRBD1. CDR3 size: 15 residues. CDR1 is SGHTA, CDR2 FQGNSA, per germline. The junction had 2 bases not matched to a gene; V was cut back by 0 bases and J by 4 bases.

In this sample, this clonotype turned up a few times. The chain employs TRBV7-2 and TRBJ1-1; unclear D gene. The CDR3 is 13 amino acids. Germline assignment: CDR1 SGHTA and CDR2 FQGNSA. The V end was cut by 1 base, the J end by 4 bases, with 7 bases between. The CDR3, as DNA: TGTGCCAGCAGCTTAGTCGCAGTCACTGAAGCTTTCTTT. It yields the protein CASSLVAVTEAFF.